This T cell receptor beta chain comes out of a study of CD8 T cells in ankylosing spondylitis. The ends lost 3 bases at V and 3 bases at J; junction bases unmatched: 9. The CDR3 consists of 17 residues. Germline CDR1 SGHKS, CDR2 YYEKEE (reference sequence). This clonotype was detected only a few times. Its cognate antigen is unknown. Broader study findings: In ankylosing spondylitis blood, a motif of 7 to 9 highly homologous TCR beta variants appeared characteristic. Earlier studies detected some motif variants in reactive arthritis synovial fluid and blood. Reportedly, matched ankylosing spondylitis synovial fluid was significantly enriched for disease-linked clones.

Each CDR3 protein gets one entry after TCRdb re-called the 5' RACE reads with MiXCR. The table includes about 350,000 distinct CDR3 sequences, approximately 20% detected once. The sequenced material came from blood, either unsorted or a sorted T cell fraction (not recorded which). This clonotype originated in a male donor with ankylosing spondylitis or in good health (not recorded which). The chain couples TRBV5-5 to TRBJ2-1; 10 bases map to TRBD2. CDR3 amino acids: CASSSFSGGPYYNEQFF. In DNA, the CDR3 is TGTGCCAGCAGCTCGTTTAGCGGGGGGCCTTACTACAATGAGCAGTTCTTC.